The subject of this entry is one T cell receptor beta chain. Its antigen is not identified. The repertoire was sequenced with immunoSEQ multiplex PCR; TCRdb's copy has only in-frame clones and lacks some. The data contain roughly 77,000 clones, 85% of them singletons. The record originates from a study of OX40 agonist ivuxolimab in advanced cancers. The overall study: Patients were treated with ivuxolimab, an agonistic anti-OX40 (CD134) antibody.

Trimming stripped 2 bases from V and 5 bases from J, with 12 bases between. CDR3 length: 14 amino acids. Germline V CDR1 and CDR2: SEHNR, FQNEAQ (reference sequence). The study's findings and limits: Both CD4+ and CD8+ T cell populations in blood had undergone clonal expansion by week 6 at 0.1 to 3.0 mg/kg. In the 0.1-3.0 mg/kg groups, partial responders showed among the lowest expansion.

This material consisted of CD4+ or CD8+ T cells sorted from blood, taken in a trial of the OX40 agonist ivuxolimab. The J gene is TRBJ1-1, the V gene TRBV7-9, with D tentatively TRBD1 (5 bases). The receptor was derived from an adult with an advanced solid tumor such as melanoma, head and neck, liver or kidney cancer. The CDR3 loop is CASSLTGGETEAFF. The CDR3 bases are TGTGCCAGCAGCTTAACTGGGGGAGAAACTGAAGCTTTCTTT.